This T cell receptor beta chain was captured in a study of neoadjuvant nivolumab and ipilimumab in lung cancer. About the study: The combination arm added day-1 ipilimumab 1 mg/kg to nivolumab 3 mg/kg on days 1, 15, 29.

General study findings and limits: Only two of four nivolumab-treated tumors gained richness and clonality by surgery.

The protocol was immunoSEQ multiplex PCR, while the TCRdb copy is restricted to in-frame clones and leaves out a portion. The repertoire consists of roughly 10,000 clones, with around 77% occurring once and the leading ten covering roughly 8%. For this clone: The antigen is unknown.

V lost 6 bases and J 7 bases, leaving 4 bases between the germline ends. CDR3 length equals 10 residues. Per the germline V gene, CDR1 is MNHNY and CDR2 is SVGAGI (reference sequence). The chain uses TRBV6-6 and TRBJ2-1; the D is unclear. This clonotype was obtained from an adult with non-small cell lung cancer. Some clones in this sample may be carry-over from other donors' samples. Here the sequenced sample was tumor tissue, taken after neoadjuvant nivolumab, alone or with ipilimumab, at or shortly before surgery. This CDR3 reads CASRDNEQFF. Here the CDR3 DNA reads TGTGCCAGCAGGGATAATGAGCAGTTCTTC.